This T cell receptor (beta chain) was found in a study of OX40 agonist ivuxolimab in advanced cancers. The method was immunoSEQ multiplex PCR; TCRdb's version includes in-frame clones alone and lacks a portion of them. Found here are approximately 23,000 clones, roughly four fifths of them singletons; the top ten hold 50%. This CDR3 is built from 13 residues. The germline gives CDR1 LNHDA, CDR2 SQIVND (reference sequence). The V end was cut by 4 bases, the J end by 6 bases, with 10 bases between. The clonotype originates from an adult with an advanced solid tumor such as melanoma, head and neck, liver or kidney cancer. Specimen: CD4+ or CD8+ T cells sorted from blood, collected in a trial of the OX40 agonist ivuxolimab. This chain links TRBV19 with TRBJ2-1; no definite D call. The CDR3 DNA reads TGTGCCAGTAGTACCGACTCCCCCAATGAGCAGTTCTTC. Its protein is CASSTDSPNEQFF.